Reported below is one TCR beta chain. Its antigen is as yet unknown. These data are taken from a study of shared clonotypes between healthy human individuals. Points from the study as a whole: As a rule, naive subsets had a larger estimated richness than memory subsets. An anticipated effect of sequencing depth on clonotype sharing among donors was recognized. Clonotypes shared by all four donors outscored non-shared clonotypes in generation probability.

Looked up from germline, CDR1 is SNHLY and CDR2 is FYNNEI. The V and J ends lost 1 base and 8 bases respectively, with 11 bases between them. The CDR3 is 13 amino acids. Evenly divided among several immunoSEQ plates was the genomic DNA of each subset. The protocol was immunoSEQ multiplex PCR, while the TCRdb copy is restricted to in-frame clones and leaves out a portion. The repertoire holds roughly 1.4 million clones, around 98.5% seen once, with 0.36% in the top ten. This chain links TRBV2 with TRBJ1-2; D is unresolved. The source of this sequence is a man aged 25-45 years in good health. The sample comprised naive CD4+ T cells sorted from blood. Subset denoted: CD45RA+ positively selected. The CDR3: CASSEGLLGGYTF. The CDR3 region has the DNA TGTGCCAGCAGTGAAGGGCTGTTAGGAGGCTACACCTTC.